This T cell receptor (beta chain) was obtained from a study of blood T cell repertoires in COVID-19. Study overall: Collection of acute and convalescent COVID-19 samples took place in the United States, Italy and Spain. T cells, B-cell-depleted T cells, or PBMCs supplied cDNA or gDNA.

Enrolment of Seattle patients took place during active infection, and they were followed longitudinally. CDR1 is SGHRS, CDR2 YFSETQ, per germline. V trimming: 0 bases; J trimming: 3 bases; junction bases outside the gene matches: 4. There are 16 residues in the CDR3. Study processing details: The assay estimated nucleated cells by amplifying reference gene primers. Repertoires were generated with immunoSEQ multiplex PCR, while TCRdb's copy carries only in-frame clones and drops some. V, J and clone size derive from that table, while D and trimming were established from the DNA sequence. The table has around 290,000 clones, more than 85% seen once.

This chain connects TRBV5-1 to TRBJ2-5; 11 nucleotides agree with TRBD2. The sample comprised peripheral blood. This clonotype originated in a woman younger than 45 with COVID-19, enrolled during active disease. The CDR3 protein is CASSLGTSGSEETQYF. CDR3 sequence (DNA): TGCGCCAGCAGCTTGGGTACTAGCGGGAGTGAAGAGACCCAGTACTTC.